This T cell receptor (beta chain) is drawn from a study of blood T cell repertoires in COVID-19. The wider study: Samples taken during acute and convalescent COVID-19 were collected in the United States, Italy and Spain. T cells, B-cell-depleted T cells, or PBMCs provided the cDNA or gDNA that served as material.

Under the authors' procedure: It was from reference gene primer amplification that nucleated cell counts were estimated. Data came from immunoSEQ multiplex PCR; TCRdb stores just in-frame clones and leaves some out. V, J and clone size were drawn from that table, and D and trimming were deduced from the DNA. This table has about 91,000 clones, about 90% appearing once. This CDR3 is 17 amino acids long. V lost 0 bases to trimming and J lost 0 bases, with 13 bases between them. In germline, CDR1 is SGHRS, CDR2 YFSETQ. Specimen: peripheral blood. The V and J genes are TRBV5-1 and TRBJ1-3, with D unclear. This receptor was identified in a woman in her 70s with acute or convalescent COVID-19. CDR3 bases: TGCGCCAGCAGCTTGGAGTGGCGGCAACTCTCTGGAAACACCATATATTTT. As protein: CASSLEWRQLSGNTIYF.